Listed here are 3 T cell receptor beta chains from one sample, sequenced in a study of cytomegalovirus exposure and HLA in healthy donors. Researchers ran the PCR with 60 Vbeta and 13 Jbeta primers. Method: immunoSEQ multiplex PCR; TCRdb's copy keeps in-frame clones and lacks some. This sample has about 180,000 clones, with roughly 77% found just once. The material sequenced was PBMCs. The receptor source for this set is a woman between 45 and 65 years old in good health and CMV-seropositive.

The gene calls are TRBV7-2 and TRBJ1-2, with D possibly being TRBD1 (5 bases). The CDR3 runs 14 residues. Germline V gene data show CDR1 as SGHTA and CDR2 as FQGNSA. Trimming took 4 bases from V and 0 from J, leaving 9 bases between them. The CDR3 here is CASSWRQTNYGYTF. Written as DNA, the CDR3 is TGTGCCAGCAGCTGGAGACAGACTAACTATGGCTACACCTTC.

The chain has TRBV11-2 and TRBJ1-6, with D possibly being TRBD1 (6 bases). The germline V gene has CDR1 SGHAT and CDR2 FQNNGV. This CDR3 has 18 residues. The V end was cut by 4 bases, the J end by 5 bases, with 21 bases between. In DNA form, the CDR3 reads TGTGCCAGCAGCTCAAGACCCGGTGGGGGCGGAGATAATTCACCCCTCCACTTT. Translation gives CASSSRPGGGGDNSPLHF. Using reference TRBV11-2 and TRBJ1-6 for the parts outside the CDR3, the full variable domain is EAGVAQSPRYKIIEKRQSVAFWCNPISGHATLYWYQQILGQGPKLLIQFQNNGVVDDSQLPKDRFSAERLKGVDSTLKIQPAKLEDSAVYLCASSSRPGGGGDNSPLHFGNGTRLTVT.

The chain combines TRBV18 with TRBJ1-3; tentative D call: TRBD1 (6 bases). Looked up from germline, CDR1 is KGHSH and CDR2 is LQKENI. This CDR3 contains 15 residues. V was pared by 6 bases and J by 0 bases, with 12 bases between. The CDR3 DNA sequence: TGTGCCAGCTCTCTACAGGGATCCTCTGGAAACACCATATATTTT. Translated, it gives CASSLQGSSGNTIYF.